A selection of T cell receptor beta chains follows, all from one sample in a study of blood T cell repertoires in COVID-19. The table came from immunoSEQ multiplex PCR; TCRdb's copy has only in-frame clones and leaves some out. The repertoire holds 86,000 or so clones, with 91% as singletons. Sequencing was performed on peripheral blood. These receptors originate from a woman in her forties or fifties in a cohort sampled during active COVID-19. The CDR3 runs from the conserved cysteine through the conserved F or W. A D gene is named only where the DNA matches it firmly. Part of the rows lack a size; the others show once, few, many or a class for expanded clones.

d_call j_call v_call clone_size cdr3_aa cdr3_nt
TRBD2 TRBJ2-1 TRBV5-1 once CASSRGSSGDALYNEQFF TGCGCCAGCAGTAGAGGATCTAGCGGCGACGCCCTCTACAATGAGCAGTTCTTC
TRBD1 TRBJ1-6 TRBV9 once CASSGRTGHSPLHF TGTGCCAGCAGCGGGAGGACAGGTCATTCACCCCTCCACTTT
TRBD1 TRBJ1-6 TRBV23-1 - CASSPRTGIRSPLHF TGCGCCAGCAGTCCCCGGACAGGGATTCGATCACCCCTCCACTTT
TRBD1 TRBJ1-1 TRBV12-5 - CASGSGTGVFLTEAFF TGTGCTAGTGGTTCCGGGACAGGGGTTTTCTTGACTGAAGCTTTCTTT
TRBD2 TRBJ2-7 TRBV29-1 - CSVGLAVGLEQYF TGCAGCGTTGGACTAGCGGTTGGTCTGGAGCAGTACTTC
TRBD1 TRBJ1-5 TRBV28 - CASSLGQGAGQPQHF TGTGCCAGCAGTCTGGGACAGGGGGCCGGTCAGCCCCAGCATTTT
TRBD1 TRBJ2-2 TRBV5-1 - CASSLEGGSTGELFF TGCGCCAGCAGCTTGGAAGGGGGCAGTACCGGGGAGCTGTTTTTT
- TRBJ2-7 TRBV7-8 - CASSLQGPAYEQYF TGTGCCAGCAGCTTACAGGGGCCGGCCTACGAGCAGTACTTC
- TRBJ2-1 TRBV7-9 - CASNPSSGRGEQFF TGTGCCAGCAACCCTAGCTCCGGTAGAGGTGAGCAGTTCTTC
- TRBJ1-4 TRBV19 - CASRLAQDNEKLFF TGTGCCAGTAGACTTGCCCAGGATAATGAAAAACTGTTTTTT
TRBD1 TRBJ1-1 TRBV19 few CASSLTGGRLNTEAFF TGTGCCAGTAGTCTAACAGGGGGCAGGCTTAACACTGAAGCTTTCTTT
- TRBJ1-5 TRBV11-3 - CASSLYSNQPQHF TGTGCCAGCAGCTTGTATAGCAATCAGCCCCAGCATTTT
- TRBJ2-7 TRBV5-6 - CASSLQGAYEQYF TGTGCCAGCAGCTTGCAGGGCGCCTACGAGCAGTACTTC
TRBD1 TRBJ2-1 TRBV10-3 - CAISWDRDYNEQFF TGTGCCATCAGTTGGGACAGGGACTACAATGAGCAGTTCTTC
- TRBJ2-7 TRBV5-1 - CASSSTVSSYEQYF TGCGCCAGCAGCTCGACAGTTAGCTCCTACGAGCAGTACTTC
TRBD2 TRBJ2-2 TRBV15 - CATSTRLAGGRTGELFF TGTGCCACCAGCACTCGTCTAGCGGGAGGGCGAACCGGGGAGCTGTTTTTT
- TRBJ1-4 TRBV2 - CASGTGQGGEKLFF TGTGCCAGCGGAACAGGGCAGGGCGGAGAAAAACTGTTTTTT
- TRBJ1-6 TRBV5-1 - CASSLSQGWDSPLHF TGCGCCAGCAGCTTGTCGCAGGGGTGGGACTCACCCCTCCACTTT
TRBD1 TRBJ2-5 TRBV12-3/TRBV12-4 - CASSTGGQETQYF TGTGCCAGCAGCACAGGGGGACAAGAGACCCAGTACTTC
- TRBJ1-2 TRBV4-1 - CASSQDLGRGLNYGYTF TGCGCCAGCAGCCAAGATCTGGGCAGGGGCCTTAACTATGGCTACACCTTC
- TRBJ2-2 TRBV7-2 - CASSLEGWSGELFF TGTGCCAGCAGCTTAGAGGGGTGGTCCGGGGAGCTGTTTTTT
TRBD1 TRBJ2-1 TRBV18 - CASSPAGTGGWDEQFF TGTGCCAGCTCACCAGCCGGGACAGGGGGCTGGGATGAGCAGTTCTTC
TRBD2 TRBJ2-3 TRBV7-3 - CASSLNPGLADTDTQYF TGTGCCAGCAGCTTAAATCCCGGACTAGCAGACACAGATACGCAGTATTTT
TRBD1 TRBJ1-2 TRBV5-1 - CASSLTGQDYGYTF TGCGCCAGCAGCTTGACCGGACAGGACTATGGCTACACCTTC